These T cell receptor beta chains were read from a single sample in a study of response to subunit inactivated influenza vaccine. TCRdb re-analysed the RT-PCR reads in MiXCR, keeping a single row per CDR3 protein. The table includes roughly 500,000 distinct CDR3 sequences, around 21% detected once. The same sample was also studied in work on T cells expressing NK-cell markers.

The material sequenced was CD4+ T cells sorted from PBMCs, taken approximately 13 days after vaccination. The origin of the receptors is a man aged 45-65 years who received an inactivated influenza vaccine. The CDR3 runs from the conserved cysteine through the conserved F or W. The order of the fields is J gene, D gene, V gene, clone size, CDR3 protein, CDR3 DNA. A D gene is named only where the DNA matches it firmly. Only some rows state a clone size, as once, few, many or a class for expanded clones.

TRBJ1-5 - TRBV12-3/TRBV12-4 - CASSLANRVNQPQHF TGTGCCAGCAGTTTAGCGAACAGAGTCAATCAGCCCCAGCATTTT
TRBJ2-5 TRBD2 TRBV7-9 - CASRGSGLGLKKTQYF TGTGCCAGCAGAGGTTCGGGACTAGGCCTCAAGAAGACCCAGTACTTC
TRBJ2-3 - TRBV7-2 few CASSLWGDTDTQYF TGTGCCAGCAGCTTATGGGGGGACACAGATACGCAGTATTTT
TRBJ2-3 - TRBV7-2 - CASSSNSVDTQYF TGTGCCAGCAGCTCCAACAGTGTAGATACGCAGTATTTT
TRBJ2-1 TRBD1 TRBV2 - CASRRQGRGLTTLNEQFF TGTGCCAGCAGGCGACAGGGCCGGGGCCTAACAACACTAAATGAGCAGTTCTTC
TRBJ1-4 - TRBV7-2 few CASSPFMGGNEKLFF TGTGCCAGCAGCCCTTTCATGGGCGGCAATGAAAAACTGTTTTTT
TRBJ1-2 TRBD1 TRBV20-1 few CSASGAGTVNTF TGCAGTGCTAGCGGAGCCGGGACAGTAAACACCTTC
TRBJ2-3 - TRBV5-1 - CASSQANGLGDTDTQYF TGCGCCAGCAGCCAGGCAAATGGACTTGGGGATACAGATACGCAGTATTTT
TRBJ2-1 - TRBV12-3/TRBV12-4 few CASILAGTHEQFF TGTGCCAGCATCCTAGCAGGGACCCATGAGCAGTTCTTC
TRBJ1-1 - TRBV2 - CASRGGRGVTEAFF TGTGCCAGCAGAGGCGGCAGGGGTGTCACTGAAGCTTTCTTT
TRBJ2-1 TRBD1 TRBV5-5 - CASSTPGQGGPYNEQFF TGTGCCAGCAGCACCCCGGGACAGGGGGGACCCTACAATGAGCAGTTCTTC
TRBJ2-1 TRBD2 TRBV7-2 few CASSLSGGAGSYNEQFF TGTGCCAGCAGCTTAAGCGGGGGGGCGGGTAGTTACAATGAGCAGTTCTTC
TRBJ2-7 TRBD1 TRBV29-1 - CSVRTGGADEQYF TGCAGCGTTAGAACAGGGGGCGCGGACGAGCAGTACTTC
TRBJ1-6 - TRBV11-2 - CASSFGGRGSPLHF TGTGCCAGCAGCTTTGGGGGGCGCGGGTCACCCCTCCACTTT
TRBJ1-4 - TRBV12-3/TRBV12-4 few CASSLSGVEKLFF TGTGCCAGCAGTTTATCTGGGGTTGAAAAACTGTTTTTT
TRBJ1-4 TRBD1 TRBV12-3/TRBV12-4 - CASSSGQGLLQGVEKLFF TGTGCCAGCAGTTCCGGACAGGGGCTCCTTCAGGGGGTTGAAAAACTGTTTTTT
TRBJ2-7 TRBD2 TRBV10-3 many CAIRGTSRGSEQYF TGTGCCATCAGGGGGACTAGCAGGGGGAGCGAGCAGTACTTC
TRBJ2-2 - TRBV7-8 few CASQPRQHNTGELFF TGTGCCAGCCAACCGAGACAGCATAACACCGGGGAGCTGTTTTTT
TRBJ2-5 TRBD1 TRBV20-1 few CSARSNRDREQETQYF TGCAGTGCTAGGAGTAACCGGGACAGGGAACAAGAGACCCAGTACTTC
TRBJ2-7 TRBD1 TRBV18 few CASSRGQDSYYEQYF TGTGCCAGCTCCCGAGGACAGGACTCATACTACGAGCAGTACTTC
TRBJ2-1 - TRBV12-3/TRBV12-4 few CASTGSLSYNEQFF TGTGCCTCCACTGGGTCCCTCTCCTACAATGAGCAGTTCTTC
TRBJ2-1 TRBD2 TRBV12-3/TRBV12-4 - CASSPWTSGGRSSYNEQFF TGTGCCAGCAGTCCGTGGACTAGCGGGGGGCGAAGCTCCTACAATGAGCAGTTCTTC
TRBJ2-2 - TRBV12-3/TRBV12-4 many CASSLRSNTGELFF TGTGCCAGCAGTTTAAGGTCGAACACCGGGGAGCTGTTTTTT
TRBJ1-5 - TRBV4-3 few CASSQVHGGQPQHF TGCGCCAGCAGCCAAGTTCACGGGGGTCAGCCCCAGCATTTT
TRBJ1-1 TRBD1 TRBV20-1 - CRQRQGPGEAFF TGCAGACAACGACAGGGGCCGGGTGAAGCTTTCTTT
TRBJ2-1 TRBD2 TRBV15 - CATSRPHIGLAGDEQFF TGTGCCACCAGCAGACCCCACATTGGGCTTGCGGGGGATGAGCAGTTCTTC
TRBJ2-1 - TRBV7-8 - CASSFLQAIYNEQFF TGTGCCAGCAGCTTTTTGCAGGCGATCTACAATGAGCAGTTCTTC
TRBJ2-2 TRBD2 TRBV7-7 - CASSLLAGSNTGELFF TGTGCTAGCAGCTTACTAGCGGGGTCGAACACCGGGGAGCTGTTTTTT
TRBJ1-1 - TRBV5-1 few CATSKEANTEAFF TGCGCCACCTCTAAGGAGGCGAACACTGAAGCTTTCTTT
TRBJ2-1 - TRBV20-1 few CSADKRDEQFF TGCAGTGCTGACAAGCGGGATGAGCAGTTCTTC
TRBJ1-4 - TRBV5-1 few CASSSGQENEKLFF TGCGCCAGCAGCTCGGGACAAGAGAATGAAAAACTGTTTTTT
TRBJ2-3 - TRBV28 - CASSPLGSGRRDTQYF TGTGCCAGCAGCCCGCTGGGGAGCGGACGCAGGGATACGCAGTATTTT
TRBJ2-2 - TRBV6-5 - CASSYSGSYTGELFF TGTGCCAGCAGTTACTCAGGCAGTTACACCGGGGAGCTGTTTTTT
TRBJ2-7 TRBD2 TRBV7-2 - CASSFSSGEYEQYF TGTGCCAGCAGCTTCAGTAGCGGGGAGTACGAGCAGTACTTC
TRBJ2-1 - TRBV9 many CASSVATGGVSEQFF TGTGCCAGCAGCGTAGCTACAGGTGGGGTGAGTGAGCAGTTCTTC
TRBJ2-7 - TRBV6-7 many CASSPVQGYEQYF TGTGCCAGCAGCCCCGTCCAGGGGTACGAGCAGTACTTC
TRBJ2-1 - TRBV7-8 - CASSLQSGIQFF TGTGCCAGCAGCCTCCAATCAGGGATTCAGTTCTTC
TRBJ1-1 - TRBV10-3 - CAMGTLNTEAFF TGTGCCATGGGGACACTTAACACTGAAGCTTTCTTT
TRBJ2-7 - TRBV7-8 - CASSRWVGEQYF TGTGCCAGCAGCCGCTGGGTTGGGGAGCAGTACTTC
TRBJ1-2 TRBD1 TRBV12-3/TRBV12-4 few CASKKTGQGGYTF TGTGCCAGCAAGAAAACGGGACAGGGCGGCTACACCTTC
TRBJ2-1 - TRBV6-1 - CASSGQTEGEQFF TGTGCCAGCAGTGGACAGACCGAGGGTGAGCAGTTCTTC
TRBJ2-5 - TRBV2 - CASSWETQYF TGTGCCAGCAGCTGGGAGACCCAGTACTTC
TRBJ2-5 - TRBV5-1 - CASSAAGSGETQYF TGCGCCAGCAGCGCGGCGGGGTCGGGGGAGACCCAGTACTTC
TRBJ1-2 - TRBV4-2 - CASSQKDGYGYTF TGTGCCAGCAGCCAAAAGGATGGCTATGGCTACACCTTC
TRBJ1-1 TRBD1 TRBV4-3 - CASSHREGGTEAYF TGCGCCAGCAGCCATAGAGAAGGGGGCACTGAAGCTTACTTT
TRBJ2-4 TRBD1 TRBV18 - CASSRTGKNIQYF TGTGCCAGCTCACGGACAGGGAAAAACATTCAGTACTTC
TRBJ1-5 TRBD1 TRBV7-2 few CASSSGTGGNNQPQHF TGTGCCAGCAGCTCCGGGACAGGGGGAAACAATCAGCCCCAGCATTTT
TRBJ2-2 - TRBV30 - CAWSGAGQGTGELFF TGTGCCTGGAGTGGGGCAGGGCAAGGCACCGGGGAGCTGTTTTTT
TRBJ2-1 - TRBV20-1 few CSAQFIGNEQFF TGCAGTGCCCAATTTATAGGCAATGAGCAGTTCTTC
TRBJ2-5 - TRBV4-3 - CASSQDLLGTQYF TGCGCCAGCAGCCAAGATCTCCTGGGGACCCAGTACTTC